This T cell receptor (beta chain) came from a study of T cells in localized non-small cell lung cancer. The study, taken as a whole, reports: Longer overall survival was linked to higher blood T cell density. There was higher T cell clonality in uninvolved adjacent lung than in tumor, and it was highest there. Appearing in adjacent lung were a median roughly 60 of the top 100 tumor clones.

The data were produced by immunoSEQ multiplex PCR, yet TCRdb's version contains in-frame clones alone and is incomplete. The repertoire holds around 9,800 clones, with around 41% as singletons. On this clone itself: Antigen specificity is unknown.

V lost 7 bases to trimming and J lost 7 bases, with 17 bases between them. The CDR3 has 14 amino acids. Germline-derived CDR1 and CDR2 are SGHNT and YENEEA. This TCR was recovered from a woman aged 35 to 75 with stage I lung adenocarcinoma. J is TRBJ2-1 and V is TRBV11-3, with a possible D match to TRBD2 (5 bases). The sequences come from lymph node tissue, collected before any cancer treatment. The CDR3 DNA reads TGTGCCAGCACCCTAGAATTCCCGGGGAATGAGCAGTTCTTC. Residues: CASTLEFPGNEQFF.